The T cell receptor beta chain under discussion was sequenced for a study of Ad26.COV2.S vaccination and SARS-CoV-2 variants. Study outcomes and limitations: The study found higher spike-specific TCR breadth in vaccine than placebo recipients. Analyses of TCR breadth and depth may have underestimated total T cell responses.

Concerning this clone: The antigen remains unidentified.

Deletions cut 5 bases from V and 9 bases from J, with 23 bases between. The CDR3 runs to 16 residues. Germline CDR1 reads SGHAT; CDR2 reads FQNNGV. Treatment indicated: roughly 19 received Ad26.COV2.S at low or high dose, single or two shots; about 5 received placebo; per-sample allocation not given. At day 63 after the first vaccine or placebo injection, samples were drawn. Sequenced by immunoSEQ multiplex PCR; TCRdb stores in-frame clones only, minus some. The sample has around 400,000 clones; about 83% are singletons. The sequencing here drew on peripheral blood, taken in a trial of Ad26.COV2.S vaccine versus placebo. V usage is TRBV11-2 and J usage is TRBJ2-4; TRBD2 might be the D (7 bases). The sequence was collected from a person aged 18-65 years who received the Ad26.COV2.S COVID-19 vaccine or a placebo. The CDR3 protein is CASSTQTRGAGSIQYF. For the CDR3, the DNA is TGTGCCAGCAGCACACAAACCCGGGGGGCGGGAAGCATTCAGTACTTC.